This T cell receptor (beta chain) was captured in a study of blood T cells in healthy people across ages. Study results and limitations: Possibly confounding the expanded clonotype changes was the fact that donor CMV status was unknown. Since the PBMCs were unsorted, naive and antigen-experienced cells could not be conclusively compared.

This clonotype showed up just a few times. The target antigen is unknown. Germline values: CDR1 KGHSH, CDR2 LQKENI. The CDR3 consists of 15 residues. The V and J ends lost 4 bases and 4 bases, in that order; junction bases with no gene match: 5. A second PCR, run for about 7 to 11 cycles, used a sample-barcoded 5' primer plus a J-beta primer mix. TCRdb used MiXCR to reprocess the 5' RACE reads, holding one entry per CDR3 protein. The table lists 600,000 to 850,000 distinct CDR3 sequences, 25% of them singletons. Investigators took around 10 milliliters of peripheral blood from every donor. Another study also made use of these data, one on T cells of mothers and their children. From that report: Each child contributed 2.5 million to 3.5 million TCR beta CDR3 reads, while each mother contributed over 8 million.

The sample taken for sequencing was blood. The TCR sequence derives from a boy younger than 18 in good health. The chain carries TRBV18 and TRBJ1-4; TRBD1 matches at 8 bases. The CDR3 coding sequence is TGTGCCAGCTCACTGGGACAGGAGGTTAATGAAAAACTGTTTTTT. It is translated as CASSLGQEVNEKLFF.